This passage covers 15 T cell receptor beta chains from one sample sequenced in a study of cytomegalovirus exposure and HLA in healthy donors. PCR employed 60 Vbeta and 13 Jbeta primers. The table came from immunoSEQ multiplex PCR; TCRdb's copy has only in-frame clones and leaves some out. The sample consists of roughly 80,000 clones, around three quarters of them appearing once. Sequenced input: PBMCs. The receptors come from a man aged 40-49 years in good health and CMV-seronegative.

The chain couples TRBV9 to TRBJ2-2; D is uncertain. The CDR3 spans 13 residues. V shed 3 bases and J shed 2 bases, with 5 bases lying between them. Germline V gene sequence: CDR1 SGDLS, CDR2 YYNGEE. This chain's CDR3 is CASSGLNTGELFF. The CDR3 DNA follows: TGTGCCAGCAGCGGGCTTAACACCGGGGAGCTGTTTTTT.

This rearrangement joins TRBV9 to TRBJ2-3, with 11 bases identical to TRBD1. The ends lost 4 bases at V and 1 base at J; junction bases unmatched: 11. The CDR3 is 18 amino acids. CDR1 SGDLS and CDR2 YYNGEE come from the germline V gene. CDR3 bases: TGTGCCAGCAGCCCCAAACCCCCGGACAGGGGGCGCACAGATACGCAGTATTTT. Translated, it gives CASSPKPPDRGRTDTQYF.

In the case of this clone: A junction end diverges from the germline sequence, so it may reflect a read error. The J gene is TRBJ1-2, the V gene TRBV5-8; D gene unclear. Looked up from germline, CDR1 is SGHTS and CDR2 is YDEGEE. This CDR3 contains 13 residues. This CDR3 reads CASSLGRNYGYPF. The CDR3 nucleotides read TGTGCCAGCAGCTTGGGGAGGAACTATGGCTACCCCTTC.

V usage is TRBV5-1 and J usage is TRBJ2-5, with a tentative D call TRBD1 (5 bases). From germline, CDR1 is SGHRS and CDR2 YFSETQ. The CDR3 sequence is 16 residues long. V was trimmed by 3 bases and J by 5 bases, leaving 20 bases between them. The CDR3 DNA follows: TGCGCCAGCAGCTCCGGTGGGTTAACAGGTTCGGAGACCCAGTACTTC. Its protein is CASSSGGLTGSETQYF. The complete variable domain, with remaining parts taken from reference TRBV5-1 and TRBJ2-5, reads KAGVTQTPRYLIKTRGQQVTLSCSPISGHRSVSWYQQTPGQGLQFLFEYFSETQRNKGNFPGRFSGRQFSNSRSEMNVSTLELGDSALYLCASSSGGLTGSETQYFGPGTRLLVL.

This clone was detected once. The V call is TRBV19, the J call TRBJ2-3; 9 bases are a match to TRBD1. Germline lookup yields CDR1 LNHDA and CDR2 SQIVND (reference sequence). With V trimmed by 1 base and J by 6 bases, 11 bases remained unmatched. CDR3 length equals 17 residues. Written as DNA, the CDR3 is TGTGCCAGTAGTATAGGATGGGGGGGACAGGGAAAGGATACGCAGTATTTT. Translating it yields CASSIGWGGQGKDTQYF.

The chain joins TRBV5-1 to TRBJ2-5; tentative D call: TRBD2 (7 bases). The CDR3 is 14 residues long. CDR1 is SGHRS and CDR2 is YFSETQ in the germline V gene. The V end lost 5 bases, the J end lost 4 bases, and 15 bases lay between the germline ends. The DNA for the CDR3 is TGCGCCAGCAGAACGGGCGGGGGCGTAGAGACCCAGTACTTC. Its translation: CASRTGGGVETQYF.

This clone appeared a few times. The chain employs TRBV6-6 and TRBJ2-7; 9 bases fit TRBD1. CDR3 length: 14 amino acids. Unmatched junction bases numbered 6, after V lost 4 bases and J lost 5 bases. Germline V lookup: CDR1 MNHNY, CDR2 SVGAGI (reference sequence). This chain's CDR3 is CASSSPGQGNEQYF. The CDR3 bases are TGTGCCAGCAGTTCTCCCGGACAGGGGAACGAGCAGTACTTC.

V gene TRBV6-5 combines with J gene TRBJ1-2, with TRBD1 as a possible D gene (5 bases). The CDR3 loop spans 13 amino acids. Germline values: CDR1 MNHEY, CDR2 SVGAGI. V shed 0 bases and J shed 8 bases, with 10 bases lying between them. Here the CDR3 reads CASSYSGGGGYTF. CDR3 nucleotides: TGTGCCAGCAGTTACTCCGGGGGTGGCGGCTACACCTTC.

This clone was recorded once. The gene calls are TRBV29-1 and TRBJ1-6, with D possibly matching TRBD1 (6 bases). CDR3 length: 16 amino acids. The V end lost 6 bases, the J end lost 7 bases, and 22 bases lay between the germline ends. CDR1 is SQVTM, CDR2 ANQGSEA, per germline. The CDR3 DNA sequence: TGCAGCGTAAAATACGGGGTGGGGGGGCTAAATTCACCCCTCCACTTT. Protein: CSVKYGVGGLNSPLHF.

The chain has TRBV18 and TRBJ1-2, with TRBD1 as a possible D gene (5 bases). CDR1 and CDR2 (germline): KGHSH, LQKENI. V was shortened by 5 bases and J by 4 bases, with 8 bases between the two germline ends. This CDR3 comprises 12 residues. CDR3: CASSFQGYGYTF. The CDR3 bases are TGTGCCAGCTCATTCCAGGGCTATGGCTACACCTTC.

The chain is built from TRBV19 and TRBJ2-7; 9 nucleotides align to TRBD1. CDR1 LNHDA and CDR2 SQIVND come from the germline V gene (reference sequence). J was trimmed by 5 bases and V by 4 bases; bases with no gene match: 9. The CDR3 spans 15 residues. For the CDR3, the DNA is TGTGCCAGTAGTAGAGCTCGGGACAGGGTCCACGAGCAGTACTTC. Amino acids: CASSRARDRVHEQYF. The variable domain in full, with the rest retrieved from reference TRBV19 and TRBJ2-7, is DGGITQSPKYLFRKEGQNVTLSCEQNLNHDAMYWYRQDPGQGLRLIYYSQIVNDFQKGDIAEGYSVSREKKESFPLTVTSAQKNPTAFYLCASSRARDRVHEQYFGPGTRLTVT.

As DNA, the CDR3 is TGTGCCACCAGCTTGGTGGGGCGTAACAATGAGCAGTTCTTC. Protein: CATSLVGRNNEQFF. The chain employs TRBV15 and TRBJ2-1, with a weak D call TRBD1 (5 bases). The V gene's germline CDR1 is LNHNV and CDR2 YYDKDF (reference sequence). The CDR3 totals 14 residues. Deletions cut 5 bases from V and 5 bases from J, with 13 bases between. The entire variable domain, with the rest obtained from reference TRBV15 and TRBJ2-1, is as follows: DAMVIQNPRYQVTQFGKPVTLSCSQTLNHNVMYWYQQKSSQAPKLLFHYYDKDFNNEADTPDNFQSRRPNTSFCFLDIRSPGLGDTAMYLCATSLVGRNNEQFFGPGTRLTVL.

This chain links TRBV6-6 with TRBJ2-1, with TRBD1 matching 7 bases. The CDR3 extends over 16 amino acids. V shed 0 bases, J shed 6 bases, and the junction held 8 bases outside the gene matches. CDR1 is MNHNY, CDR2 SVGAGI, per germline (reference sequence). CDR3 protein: CASSYSGRAGGNEQFF. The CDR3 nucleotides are TGTGCCAGCAGTTACTCAGGGCGGGCAGGGGGCAATGAGCAGTTCTTC.

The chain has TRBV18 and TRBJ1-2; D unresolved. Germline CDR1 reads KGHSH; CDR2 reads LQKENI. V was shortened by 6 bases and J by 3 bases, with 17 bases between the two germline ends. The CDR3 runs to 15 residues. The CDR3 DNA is TGTGCCAGCTCTAGCTCACGCGGGGAGCACTATGGCTACACCTTC. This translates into CASSSSRGEHYGYTF.

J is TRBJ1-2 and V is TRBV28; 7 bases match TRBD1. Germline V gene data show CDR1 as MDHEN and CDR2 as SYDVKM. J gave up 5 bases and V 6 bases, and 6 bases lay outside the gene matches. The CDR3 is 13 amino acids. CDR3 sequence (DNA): TGTGCCAGCAGACAGGGACAGCGATATGGCTACACCTTC. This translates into CASRQGQRYGYTF.